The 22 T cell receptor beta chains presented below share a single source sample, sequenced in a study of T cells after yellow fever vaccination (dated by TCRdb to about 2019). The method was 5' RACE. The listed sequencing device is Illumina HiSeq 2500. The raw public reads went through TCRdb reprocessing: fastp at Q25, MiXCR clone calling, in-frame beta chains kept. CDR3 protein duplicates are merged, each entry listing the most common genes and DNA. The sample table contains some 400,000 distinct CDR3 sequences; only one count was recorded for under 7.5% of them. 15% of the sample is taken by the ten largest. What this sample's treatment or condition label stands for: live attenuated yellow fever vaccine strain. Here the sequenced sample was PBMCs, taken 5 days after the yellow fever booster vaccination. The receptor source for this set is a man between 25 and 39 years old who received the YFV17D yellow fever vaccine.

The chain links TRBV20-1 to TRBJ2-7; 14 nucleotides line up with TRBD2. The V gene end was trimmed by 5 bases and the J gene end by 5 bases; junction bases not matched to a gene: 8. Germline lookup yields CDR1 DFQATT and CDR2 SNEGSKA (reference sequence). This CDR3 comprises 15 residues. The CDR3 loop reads CSARLAGGPWHEQYF. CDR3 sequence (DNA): TGCAGTGCTCGACTAGCGGGAGGGCCTTGGCACGAGCAGTACTTC.

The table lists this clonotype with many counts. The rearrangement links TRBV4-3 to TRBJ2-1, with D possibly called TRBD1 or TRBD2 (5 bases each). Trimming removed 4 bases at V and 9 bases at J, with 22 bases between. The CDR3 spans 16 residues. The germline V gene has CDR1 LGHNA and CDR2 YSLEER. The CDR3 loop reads CASSLKVDGTYAEQFF. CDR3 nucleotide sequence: TGCGCCAGCAGCCTAAAAGTGGATGGGACCTACGCTGAGCAGTTCTTC.

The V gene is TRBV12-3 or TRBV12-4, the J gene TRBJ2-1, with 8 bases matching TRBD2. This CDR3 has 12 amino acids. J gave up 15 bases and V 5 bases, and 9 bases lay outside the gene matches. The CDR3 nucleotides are TGTGCCAGCAGTCCCCCGGGACTAGGGGCGTTCTTC. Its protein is CASSPPGLGAFF.

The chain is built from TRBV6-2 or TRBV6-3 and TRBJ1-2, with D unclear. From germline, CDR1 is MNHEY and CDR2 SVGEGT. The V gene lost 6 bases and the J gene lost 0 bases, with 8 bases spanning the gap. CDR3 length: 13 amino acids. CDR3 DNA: TGTGCCAGCAGCCAGAGAGCTAACTATGGCTACACCTTC. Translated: CASSQRANYGYTF.

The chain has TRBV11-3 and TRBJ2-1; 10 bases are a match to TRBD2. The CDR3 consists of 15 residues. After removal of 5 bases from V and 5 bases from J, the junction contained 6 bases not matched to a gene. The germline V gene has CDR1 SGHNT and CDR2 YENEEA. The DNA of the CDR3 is TGTGCCAGCAGCCCCTCTAGCGGGGGTGACAATGAGCAGTTCTTC. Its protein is CASSPSSGGDNEQFF.

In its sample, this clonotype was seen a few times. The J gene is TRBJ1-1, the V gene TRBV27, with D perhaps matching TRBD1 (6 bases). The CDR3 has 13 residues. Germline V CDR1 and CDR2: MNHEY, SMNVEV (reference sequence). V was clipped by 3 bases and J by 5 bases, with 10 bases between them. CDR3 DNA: TGTGCCAGCAGTTTCACTACAGGGACTGAAGCTTTCTTT. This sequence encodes CASSFTTGTEAFF.

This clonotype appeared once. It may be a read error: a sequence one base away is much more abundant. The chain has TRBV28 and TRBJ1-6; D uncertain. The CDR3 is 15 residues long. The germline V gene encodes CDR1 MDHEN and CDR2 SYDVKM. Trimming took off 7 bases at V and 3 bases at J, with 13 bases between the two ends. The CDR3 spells CASISASFYNSPLHF. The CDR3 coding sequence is TGTGCCAGCATTTCGGCCAGCTTCTATAATTCACCCCTCCACTTT.

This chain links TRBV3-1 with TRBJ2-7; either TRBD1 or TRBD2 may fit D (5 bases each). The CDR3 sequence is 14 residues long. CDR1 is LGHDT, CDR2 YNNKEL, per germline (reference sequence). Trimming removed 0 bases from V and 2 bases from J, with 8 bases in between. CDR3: CASSQEGETYEQYF. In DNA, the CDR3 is TGTGCCAGCAGCCAAGAGGGGGAGACCTACGAGCAGTACTTC.

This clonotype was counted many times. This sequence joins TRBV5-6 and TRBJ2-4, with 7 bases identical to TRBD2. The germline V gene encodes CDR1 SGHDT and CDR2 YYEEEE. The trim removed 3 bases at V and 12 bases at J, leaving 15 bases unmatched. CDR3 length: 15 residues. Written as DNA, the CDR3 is TGTGCCAGCAGCTCCCGACTAAGCGTCGGGGGGAGTCAGTACTTC. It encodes CASSSRLSVGGSQYF.

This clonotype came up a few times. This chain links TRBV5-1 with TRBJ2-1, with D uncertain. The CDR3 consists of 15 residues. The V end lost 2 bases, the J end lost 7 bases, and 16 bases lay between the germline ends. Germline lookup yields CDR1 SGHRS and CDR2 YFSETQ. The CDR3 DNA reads TGCGCCAGCAGCTTAGGGCCCGGATGGGAAAATGAGCAGTTCTTC. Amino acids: CASSLGPGWENEQFF. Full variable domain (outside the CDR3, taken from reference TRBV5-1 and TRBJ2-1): KAGVTQTPRYLIKTRGQQVTLSCSPISGHRSVSWYQQTPGQGLQFLFEYFSETQRNKGNFPGRFSGRQFSNSRSEMNVSTLELGDSALYLCASSLGPGWENEQFFGPGTRLTVL.

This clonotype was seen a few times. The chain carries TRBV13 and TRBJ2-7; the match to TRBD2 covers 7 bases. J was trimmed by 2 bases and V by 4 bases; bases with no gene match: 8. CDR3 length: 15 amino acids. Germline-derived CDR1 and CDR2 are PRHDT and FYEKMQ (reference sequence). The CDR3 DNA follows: TGTGCCAGCAGCTCCCGCCGGGAGGCCACCTACGAGCAGTACTTC. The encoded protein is CASSSRREATYEQYF.

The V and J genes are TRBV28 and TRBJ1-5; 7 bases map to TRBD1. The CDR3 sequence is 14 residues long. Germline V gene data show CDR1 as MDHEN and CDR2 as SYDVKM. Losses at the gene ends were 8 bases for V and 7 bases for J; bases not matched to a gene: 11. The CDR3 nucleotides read TGTGCCAGCTGGGGACAGTCAGTAGGACAGCCCCAGCATTTT. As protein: CASWGQSVGQPQHF.

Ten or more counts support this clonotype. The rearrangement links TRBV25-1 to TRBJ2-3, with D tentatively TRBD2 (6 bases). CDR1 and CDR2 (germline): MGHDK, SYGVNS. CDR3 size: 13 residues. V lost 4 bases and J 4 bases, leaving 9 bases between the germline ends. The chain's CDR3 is CASSARGSDTQYF. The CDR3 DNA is TGTGCCAGCAGTGCCCGGGGGTCAGATACGCAGTATTTT. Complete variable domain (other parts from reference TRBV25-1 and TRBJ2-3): EADIYQTPRYLVIGTGKKITLECSQTMGHDKMYWYQQDPGMELHLIHYSYGVNSTEKGDLSSESTVSRIRTEHFPLTLESARPSHTSQYLCASSARGSDTQYFGPGTRLTVL.

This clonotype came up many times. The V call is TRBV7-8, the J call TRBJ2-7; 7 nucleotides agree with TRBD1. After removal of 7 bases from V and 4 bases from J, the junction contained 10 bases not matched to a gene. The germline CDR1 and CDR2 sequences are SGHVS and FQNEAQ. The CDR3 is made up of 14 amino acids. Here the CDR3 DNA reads TGTGCCAGCAACCCCCCGGGACAGCTATACGAGCAGTACTTC. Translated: CASNPPGQLYEQYF.

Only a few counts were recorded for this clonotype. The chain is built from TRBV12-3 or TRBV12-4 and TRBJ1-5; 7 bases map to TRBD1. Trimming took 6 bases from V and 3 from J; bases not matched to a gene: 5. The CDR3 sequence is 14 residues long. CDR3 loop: CASRGGTVNQPQHF. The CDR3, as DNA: TGTGCCAGCAGGGGCGGGACAGTCAATCAGCCCCAGCATTTT.

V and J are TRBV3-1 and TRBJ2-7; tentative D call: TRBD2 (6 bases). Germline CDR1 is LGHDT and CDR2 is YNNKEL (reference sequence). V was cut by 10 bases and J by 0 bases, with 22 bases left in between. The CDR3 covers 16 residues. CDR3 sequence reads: CATCQVPGLHSYEQYF. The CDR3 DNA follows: TGTGCCACCTGCCAAGTCCCGGGACTTCACTCCTACGAGCAGTACTTC.

The CDR3 DNA reads as TGTGCCAGCAGTAGGGAGGAGAAGACCTACGAGCAGTACTTC. Amino acid sequence: CASSREEKTYEQYF. V usage is TRBV6-1 and J usage is TRBJ2-7; maybe TRBD2 (6 bases). Germline values: CDR1 MNHNS, CDR2 SASEGT. The CDR3 has 14 amino acids. The V end lost 5 bases, the J end lost 2 bases, and 13 bases lay between the germline ends.

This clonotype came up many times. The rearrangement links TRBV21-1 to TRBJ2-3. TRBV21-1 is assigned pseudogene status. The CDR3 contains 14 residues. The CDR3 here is CARKSGITTDTQYF. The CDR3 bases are TGTGCCAGGAAAAGCGGGATCACCACAGATACGCAGTATTTT.

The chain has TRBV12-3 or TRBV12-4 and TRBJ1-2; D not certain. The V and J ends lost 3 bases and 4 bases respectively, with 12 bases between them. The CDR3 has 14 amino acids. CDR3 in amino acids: CASSFLLNRYGYTF. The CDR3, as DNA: TGTGCCAGCAGTTTCCTTTTGAACCGCTATGGCTACACCTTC.

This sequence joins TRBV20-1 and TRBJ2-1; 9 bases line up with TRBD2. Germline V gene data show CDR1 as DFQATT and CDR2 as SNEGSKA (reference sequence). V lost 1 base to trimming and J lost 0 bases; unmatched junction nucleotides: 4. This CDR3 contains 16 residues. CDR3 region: CSARVAGAHSYNEQFF. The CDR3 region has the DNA TGCAGTGCTAGAGTAGCGGGAGCCCACTCCTACAATGAGCAGTTCTTC.

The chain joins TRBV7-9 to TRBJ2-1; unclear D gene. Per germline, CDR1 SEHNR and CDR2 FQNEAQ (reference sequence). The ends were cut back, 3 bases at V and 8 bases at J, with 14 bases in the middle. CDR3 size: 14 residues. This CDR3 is CASSFPPAIHEQFF. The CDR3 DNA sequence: TGTGCCAGCAGCTTTCCCCCCGCCATCCATGAGCAGTTCTTC. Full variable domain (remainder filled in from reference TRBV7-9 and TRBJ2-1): DTGVSQNPRHKITKRGQNVTFRCDPISEHNRLYWYRQTLGQGPEFLTYFQNEAQLEKSRLLSDRFSAERPKGSFSTLEIQRTEQGDSAMYLCASSFPPAIHEQFFGPGTRLTVL.

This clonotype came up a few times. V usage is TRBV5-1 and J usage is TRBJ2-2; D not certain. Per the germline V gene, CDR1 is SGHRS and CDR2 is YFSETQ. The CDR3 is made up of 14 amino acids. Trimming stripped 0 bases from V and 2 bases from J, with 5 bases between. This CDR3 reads CASSLDSNTGELFF. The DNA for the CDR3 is TGCGCCAGCAGCTTGGACTCTAACACCGGGGAGCTGTTTTTT. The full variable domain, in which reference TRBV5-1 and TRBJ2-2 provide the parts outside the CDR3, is KAGVTQTPRYLIKTRGQQVTLSCSPISGHRSVSWYQQTPGQGLQFLFEYFSETQRNKGNFPGRFSGRQFSNSRSEMNVSTLELGDSALYLCASSLDSNTGELFFGEGSRLTVL.